Below are 25 T cell receptor beta chains sequenced from a single sample in a study of radiotherapy plus CTLA-4 blockade in lung cancer (dated by TCRdb to the late 2010s). The library was prepared using the immunoSEQ multiplex PCR assay. The source is immuneACCESS, and TCRdb retained only in-frame sequences with V and J called. Part of the clones is not carried over; for the studies checked, unresolved V genes explain less than half of this, and the remainder is unexplained. This sample has roughly 77,000 clones in its table, and roughly 74% of those were observed once. The biggest ten clones account for more than 8% of the sample. The sequenced sample was peripheral blood, obtained from a patient treated with radiotherapy plus ipilimumab. The receptor source for this set is a human donor with non-small cell lung cancer whose response to radiotherapy plus ipilimumab could not be evaluated.

The J gene is TRBJ1-2, the V gene TRBV9, with D possibly being TRBD1 (5 bases). CDR3 length: 13 residues. Trimming shortened V by 3 bases and J by 2 bases, and 8 bases separated the two germline ends. CDR1 is SGDLS, CDR2 YYNGEE, per germline. CDR3 DNA: TGTGCCAGCAGCGCGGGACTGAACTATGGCTACACCTTC. Translation gives CASSAGLNYGYTF.

This clone showed up just a few times. The rearrangement links TRBV5-4 to TRBJ1-1; 7 nucleotides align to TRBD1. Germline CDR1 is SGHNT and CDR2 is YYREEE (reference sequence). The CDR3 sequence is 14 residues long. V trimming: 1 base; J trimming: 1 base; junction bases outside the gene matches: 1. The CDR3 sequence: CASSLNRGNTEAFF. Here the CDR3 DNA reads TGTGCCAGCAGCTTGAACAGGGGGAACACTGAAGCTTTCTTT.

The gene calls are TRBV7-9 and TRBJ1-3; TRBD1 matches at 10 bases. The CDR3 has 15 residues. Trimming at V came to 5 bases and at J to 5 bases, leaving 6 bases not matched to a gene. CDR1 and CDR2 from the germline V gene are SEHNR and FQNEAQ (reference sequence). The CDR3 DNA reads TGTGCCAGCAGCCCACCGGGACAGGGGAGAAACACCATATATTTT. Its translation: CASSPPGQGRNTIYF.

The rearrangement uses TRBV4-1 and TRBJ1-6; no clear D. Looked up from germline, CDR1 is MGHRA and CDR2 is YSYEKL. Trimming pared 2 bases from V and 14 bases from J, leaving 19 bases between. This CDR3 is 15 amino acids long. The CDR3 loop reads CASSQSLLVLGALHF. CDR3 sequence (DNA): TGCGCCAGCAGCCAATCTTTGTTAGTCCTGGGAGCCCTCCACTTT.

The V call is TRBV11-3, the J call TRBJ2-1, with D possibly being TRBD1 (6 bases). This CDR3 region has 13 residues. The germline CDR1 and CDR2 sequences are SGHNT and YENEEA. Trimming removed 2 bases at V and 8 bases at J, with 10 bases between. For the CDR3, the DNA is TGTGCCAGCAGCTTAAGGGGGAGCTATGAGCAGTTCTTC. Protein sequence: CASSLRGSYEQFF.

This chain links TRBV19 with TRBJ2-7; tentatively, D is TRBD1 (5 bases). CDR1 is LNHDA, CDR2 SQIVND, per germline (reference sequence). The CDR3 totals 14 residues. Trimming removed 5 bases at V and 1 base at J, with 12 bases between. The CDR3 bases are TGTGCCAGTAGTGGTCGGCAGGGTTCCTACGAGCAGTACTTC. Translating gives CASSGRQGSYEQYF.

This sequence joins TRBV7-9 and TRBJ1-1, with a weak D call TRBD1 (6 bases). CDR1 and CDR2 from the germline V gene are SEHNR and FQNEAQ (reference sequence). V lost 7 bases to trimming and J lost 1 base, with 10 bases between them. This CDR3 has 13 amino acids. As DNA, the CDR3 is TGTGCCAGCACCTTGGGGGCGAACACTGAAGCTTTCTTT. Translating it yields CASTLGANTEAFF.

The chain carries TRBV7-8 and TRBJ2-2; 10 bases agree with TRBD1. The CDR3 is made up of 16 amino acids. CDR1 is SGHVS and CDR2 is FQNEAQ in the germline V gene. V shed 2 bases, J shed 4 bases, and the junction held 4 bases outside the gene matches. The CDR3 reads CASSLPGTGATGELFF. CDR3 coding DNA: TGTGCCAGCAGCTTACCCGGGACAGGGGCCACCGGGGAGCTGTTTTTT. Using reference TRBV7-8 and TRBJ2-2 for the parts outside the CDR3, the full variable domain is GAGVSQSPRYKVAKRGQDVALRCDPISGHVSLFWYQQALGQGPEFLTYFQNEAQLDKSGLPSDRFFAERPEGSVSTLKIQRTQQEDSAVYLCASSLPGTGATGELFFGEGSRLTVL.

For this clone: Compared with germline, one end of the junction differs, possibly owing to a read error. DNA of the CDR3: TGCGCCAGTAGCTTTGGGGACAGGGACAACGAGCAGTACTTC. This encodes CASSFGDRDNEQYF. This rearrangement joins TRBV5-1 to TRBJ2-7, with 9 bases fitting TRBD1. CDR1 and CDR2 from the germline V gene are SGHRS and YFSETQ. This CDR3 region has 14 residues. Full variable domain (outside the CDR3, taken from reference TRBV5-1 and TRBJ2-7): KAGVTQTPRYLIKTRGQQVTLSCSPISGHRSVSWYQQTPGQGLQFLFEYFSETQRNKGNFPGRFSGRQFSNSRSEMNVSTLELGDSALYLCASSFGDRDNEQYFGPGTRLTVT.

The chain recombines TRBV7-8 with TRBJ1-6; D may be TRBD1 (6 bases). V lost 1 base and J 5 bases, leaving 9 bases between the germline ends. This CDR3 has 15 residues. From germline, CDR1 is SGHVS and CDR2 FQNEAQ. The CDR3 reads CASSLGTGNNSPLHF. The DNA for the CDR3 is TGTGCCAGCAGCTTAGGTACAGGGAATAATTCACCCCTCCACTTT.

This chain joins TRBV11-1 and TRBJ2-3; 14 positions agree with TRBD2. The CDR3 is 16 residues long. Losses at the gene ends were 5 bases for V and 4 bases for J; bases not matched to a gene: 5. CDR1 and CDR2 from the germline V gene are SGHAT and FQDESV (reference sequence). CDR3 amino acids: CASSPRLAGGPDTQYF. CDR3 in DNA: TGTGCCAGCAGCCCGAGACTAGCGGGAGGGCCAGATACGCAGTATTTT.

The chain is built from TRBV28 and TRBJ1-4; tentative D call: TRBD1 (6 bases). V was shortened by 5 bases and J by 8 bases, with 18 bases between the two germline ends. CDR1 MDHEN and CDR2 SYDVKM come from the germline V gene. The CDR3 loop spans 15 amino acids. CDR3 nucleotide sequence: TGTGCCAGCAGTGATAGGACAGAGAGCCGGGAAAAACTGTTTTTT. Protein sequence: CASSDRTESREKLFF.

The chain employs TRBV10-2 and TRBJ2-7; 9 nucleotides align to TRBD1. In germline, CDR1 is WSHSY, CDR2 SAAADI. V shed 9 bases, J shed 4 bases, and the junction held 4 bases outside the gene matches. This CDR3 contains 12 residues. The CDR3 loop reads CASGTGSYEQYF. CDR3 bases: TGCGCCAGTGGGACAGGGTCGTACGAGCAGTACTTC.

This clone was counted a few times. This chain links TRBV2 with TRBJ2-1, with D unclear. The CDR3 extends over 12 amino acids. Germline V gene sequence: CDR1 SNHLY, CDR2 FYNNEI. Trimming removed 5 bases at V and 10 bases at J, with 12 bases between. The CDR3 here is CASSTHQLEQFF. The CDR3 DNA reads as TGTGCCAGCAGTACACACCAGTTGGAGCAGTTCTTC.

The chain links TRBV6-5 to TRBJ1-6, with 7 nucleotides matching TRBD1. Germline V gene data show CDR1 as MNHEY and CDR2 as SVGAGI. This CDR3 region has 15 residues. J gave up 7 bases and V 4 bases, and 7 bases lay outside the gene matches. The CDR3 bases are TGTGCCAGCAGTTGGGGGCCGGGACAGAATTCACCCCTCCACTTT. It yields the protein CASSWGPGQNSPLHF.

This clone showed up just a few times. This chain uses TRBV25-1 with TRBJ2-1, with 10 bases fitting TRBD2. This CDR3 region has 16 residues. V lost 2 bases to trimming and J lost 4 bases; unmatched junction nucleotides: 5. Germline values: CDR1 MGHDK, CDR2 SYGVNS. CDR3 loop: CASSEPTSGMYNEQFF. Here the CDR3 DNA reads TGTGCCAGCAGTGAACCCACTAGCGGGATGTACAATGAGCAGTTCTTC.

The chain joins TRBV19 to TRBJ2-2; TRBD1 is a possible D gene (7 bases). The CDR3 contains 17 residues. V was clipped by 7 bases and J by 0 bases, with 18 bases between them. Germline V gene sequence: CDR1 LNHDA, CDR2 SQIVND (reference sequence). The CDR3 sequence is CASTRLEGTANTGELFF. The CDR3 nucleotides read TGTGCCAGTACCAGATTGGAGGGGACAGCGAACACCGGGGAGCTGTTTTTT.

The chain is built from TRBV7-9 and TRBJ1-2; 8 nucleotides agree with TRBD1. V trimming: 5 bases; J trimming: 2 bases; junction bases outside the gene matches: 4. This CDR3 comprises 14 residues. The germline gives CDR1 SEHNR, CDR2 FQNEAQ (reference sequence). The CDR3 DNA reads TGTGCCAGCAGCCGGACAGGGAAGAACTATGGCTACACCTTC. It codes for CASSRTGKNYGYTF.

V gene TRBV11-3 combines with J gene TRBJ2-5; maybe TRBD1 (6 bases). Germline values: CDR1 SGHNT, CDR2 YENEEA. This CDR3 is 13 amino acids long. V dropped 4 bases and J dropped 1 base, with 7 bases sitting between them. The CDR3 region has the DNA TGTGCCAGCAGCTGGACAGTCCAAGAGACCCAGTACTTC. Translating gives CASSWTVQETQYF.

The V and J genes are TRBV19 and TRBJ2-2; 14 bases agree with TRBD2. The CDR3 is made up of 16 amino acids. Trimming at V came to 5 bases and at J to 10 bases, leaving 9 bases not matched to a gene. The germline V gene has CDR1 LNHDA and CDR2 SQIVND (reference sequence). Here the CDR3 reads CASSARLAGGKAELFF. The DNA of the CDR3 is TGTGCCAGTAGTGCAAGACTAGCGGGAGGGAAAGCGGAGCTGTTTTTT.

The table lists this clone with a few counts. The chain combines TRBV19 with TRBJ1-4, with 7 bases identical to TRBD1. The CDR3 runs 19 residues. Unmatched junction bases numbered 19, after V lost 2 bases and J lost 7 bases. The germline V gene encodes CDR1 LNHDA and CDR2 SQIVND (reference sequence). The CDR3 here is CASSISGGDRLPIGEKLFF. The CDR3 DNA reads as TGTGCCAGTAGTATATCCGGGGGGGACAGACTACCTATTGGTGAAAAACTGTTTTTT.

V and J are TRBV5-8 and TRBJ2-7, with D possibly TRBD1 on 6 matching bases. Germline-derived CDR1 and CDR2 are SGHTS and YDEGEE. Trimming stripped 3 bases from V and 3 bases from J, with 13 bases between. This CDR3 has 14 amino acids. The CDR3 DNA follows: TGTGCCAGCAGCTCCTGGGACACCCGCTACGAGCAGTACTTC. It yields the protein CASSSWDTRYEQYF.

V gene TRBV5-1 combines with J gene TRBJ2-7; 7 bases are a match to TRBD1. V trimming: 3 bases; J trimming: 6 bases; junction bases outside the gene matches: 9. This CDR3 is built from 14 residues. Germline CDR1 SGHRS, CDR2 YFSETQ. The CDR3 region is CASSYGTDLSEQYF. The CDR3 bases are TGCGCCAGCAGCTACGGGACAGACCTCTCCGAGCAGTACTTC.

The chain joins TRBV2 to TRBJ1-2, with unresolved D. Germline V gene sequence: CDR1 SNHLY, CDR2 FYNNEI. V lost 2 bases and J 8 bases, leaving 21 bases between the germline ends. The CDR3 contains 16 residues. CDR3 sequence (DNA): TGTGCCAGCAGTGAAATTGGGCAGGCCCGTTCGGGGGGCTACACCTTC. It translates to CASSEIGQARSGGYTF.

The chain is built from TRBV27 and TRBJ2-7; the D gene is possibly TRBD2 (6 bases). CDR3 size: 15 residues. The V and J ends lost 6 bases and 2 bases respectively, with 17 bases between them. The germline V gene has CDR1 MNHEY and CDR2 SMNVEV (reference sequence). The CDR3 spells CASRSRTNPTYEQYF. The CDR3 DNA follows: TGTGCCAGCAGATCAAGGACTAACCCGACCTACGAGCAGTACTTC.